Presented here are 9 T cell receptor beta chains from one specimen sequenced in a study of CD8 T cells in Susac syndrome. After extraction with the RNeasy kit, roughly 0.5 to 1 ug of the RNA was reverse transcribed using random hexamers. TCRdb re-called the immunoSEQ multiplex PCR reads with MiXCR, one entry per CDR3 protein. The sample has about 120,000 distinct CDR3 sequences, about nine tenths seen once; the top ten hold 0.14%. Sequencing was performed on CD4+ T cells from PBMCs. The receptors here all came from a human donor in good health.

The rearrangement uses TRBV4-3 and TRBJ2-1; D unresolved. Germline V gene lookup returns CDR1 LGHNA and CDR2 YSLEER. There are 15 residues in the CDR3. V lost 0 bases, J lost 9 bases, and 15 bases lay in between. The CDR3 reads CASSQEHSKVGEQFF. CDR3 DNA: TGCGCCAGCAGCCAAGAGCACAGCAAGGTTGGTGAGCAGTTCTTC.

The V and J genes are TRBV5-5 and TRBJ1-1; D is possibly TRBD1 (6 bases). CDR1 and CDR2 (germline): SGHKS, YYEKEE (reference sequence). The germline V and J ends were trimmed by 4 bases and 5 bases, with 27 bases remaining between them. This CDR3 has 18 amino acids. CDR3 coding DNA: TGTGCCAGCAGCCGGGAGGGTCAGGGGTGGGAGAGGACAACTGAAGCTTTCTTT. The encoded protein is CASSREGQGWERTTEAFF.

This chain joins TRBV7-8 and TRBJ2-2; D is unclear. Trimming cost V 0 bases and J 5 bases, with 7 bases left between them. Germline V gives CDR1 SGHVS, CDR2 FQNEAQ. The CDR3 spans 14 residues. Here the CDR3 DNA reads TGTGCCAGCAGCTTAGCTGTCGGGACCGGGGAGCTGTTTTTT. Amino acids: CASSLAVGTGELFF.

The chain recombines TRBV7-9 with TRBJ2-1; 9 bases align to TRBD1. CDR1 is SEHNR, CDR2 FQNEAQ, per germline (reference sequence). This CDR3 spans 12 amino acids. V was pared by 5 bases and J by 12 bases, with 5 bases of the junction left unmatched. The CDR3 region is CASSTEDRGQFF. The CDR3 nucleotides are TGTGCCAGCAGCACTGAGGACAGGGGGCAGTTCTTC.

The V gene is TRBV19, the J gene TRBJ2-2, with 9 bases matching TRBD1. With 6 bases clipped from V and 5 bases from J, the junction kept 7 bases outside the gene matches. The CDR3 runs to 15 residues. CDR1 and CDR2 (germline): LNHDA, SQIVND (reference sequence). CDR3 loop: CASRPGQGQTGELFF. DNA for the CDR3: TGTGCCAGTAGGCCGGGACAGGGACAAACCGGGGAGCTGTTTTTT.

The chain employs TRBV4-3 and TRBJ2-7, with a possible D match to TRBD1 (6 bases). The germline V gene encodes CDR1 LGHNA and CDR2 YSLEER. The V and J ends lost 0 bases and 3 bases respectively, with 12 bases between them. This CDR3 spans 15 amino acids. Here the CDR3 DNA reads TGCGCCAGCAGCCAAGATAGTACAGGGTTCTACGAGCAGTACTTC. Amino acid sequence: CASSQDSTGFYEQYF.

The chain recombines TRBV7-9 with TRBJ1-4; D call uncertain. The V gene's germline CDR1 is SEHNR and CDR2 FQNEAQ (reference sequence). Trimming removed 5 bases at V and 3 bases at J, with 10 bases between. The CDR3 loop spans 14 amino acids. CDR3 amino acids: CASSPLLANEKLFF. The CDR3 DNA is TGTGCCAGCAGCCCTCTCTTGGCTAATGAAAAACTGTTTTTT.

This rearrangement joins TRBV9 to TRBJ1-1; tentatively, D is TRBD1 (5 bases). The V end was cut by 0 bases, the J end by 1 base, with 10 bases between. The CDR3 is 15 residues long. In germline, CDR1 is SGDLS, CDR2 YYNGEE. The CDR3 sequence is CASSVDGQGNTEAFF. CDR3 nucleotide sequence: TGTGCCAGCAGCGTAGATGGCCAGGGGAACACTGAAGCTTTCTTT. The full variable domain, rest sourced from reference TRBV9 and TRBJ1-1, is DSGVTQTPKHLITATGQRVTLRCSPRSGDLSVYWYQQSLDQGLQFLIQYYNGEERAKGNILERFSAQQFPDLHSELNLSSLELGDSALYFCASSVDGQGNTEAFFGQGTRLTVV.

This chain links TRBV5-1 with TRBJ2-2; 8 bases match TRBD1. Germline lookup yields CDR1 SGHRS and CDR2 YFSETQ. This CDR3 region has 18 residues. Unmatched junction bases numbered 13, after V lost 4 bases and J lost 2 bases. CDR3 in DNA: TGCGCCAGCAGCCGAGAAGGTACAGGGGGATTTAACACCGGGGAGCTGTTTTTT. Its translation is CASSREGTGGFNTGELFF.